These 30 T cell receptor beta chains were all obtained from the same sample, sequenced in a study of T cell responses to AZD1222 COVID-19 vaccine. The method was immunoSEQ multiplex PCR; TCRdb's version includes in-frame clones alone and lacks a portion of them. Of around 120,000 clones detected, roughly 88% appear once; the ten largest clones hold approximately 5%. Sequencing was performed on peripheral blood, taken on day 0 of AZD1222 vaccination. Source of these receptors: an adult in good health.

V gene TRBV28 combines with J gene TRBJ1-2; D unresolved. Trimming took off 3 bases at V and 2 bases at J, with 10 bases between the two ends. The CDR3 runs to 14 residues. CDR1 is MDHEN, CDR2 SYDVKM, per germline. The CDR3 DNA is TGTGCCAGCAGTTTGGGATCGCCCAACTATGGCTACACCTTC. The encoded protein is CASSLGSPNYGYTF.

The gene calls are TRBV11-2 and TRBJ2-3, with 8 bases lining up with TRBD2. CDR1 is SGHAT, CDR2 FQNNGV, per germline. The CDR3 runs 15 residues. V was clipped by 5 bases and J by 1 base; unmatched bases: 5. CDR3 loop: CASSQAGDRTDTQYF. The CDR3 bases are TGTGCCAGCAGCCAAGCGGGGGACCGCACAGATACGCAGTATTTT. The full variable domain, rest sourced from reference TRBV11-2 and TRBJ2-3, is EAGVAQSPRYKIIEKRQSVAFWCNPISGHATLYWYQQILGQGPKLLIQFQNNGVVDDSQLPKDRFSAERLKGVDSTLKIQPAKLEDSAVYLCASSQAGDRTDTQYFGPGTRLTVL.

The chain joins TRBV6-5 to TRBJ1-3; D call uncertain. Between the trimmed V and J ends, which lost 2 bases and 0 bases, there was a span of 8 bases. CDR3 length equals 15 residues. Germline V gene sequence: CDR1 MNHEY, CDR2 SVGAGI. The CDR3, as DNA: TGTGCCAGCAGTTACGGACGCAACTCTGGAAACACCATATATTTT. Encoded protein: CASSYGRNSGNTIYF.

This chain uses TRBV3-1 (or the pseudogene TRBV3-2) with TRBJ2-5, with a tentative D call TRBD1 (5 bases). The CDR3 extends over 13 amino acids. CDR1 and CDR2 (germline): LGHDT, YNNKEL (reference sequence). V was clipped by 4 bases and J by 5 bases, with 11 bases between them. The CDR3 reads CASSRQGPETQYF. The CDR3 coding sequence is TGTGCCAGCAGCCGGCAGGGCCCGGAGACCCAGTACTTC.

The rearrangement links TRBV4-3 to TRBJ2-1, with 11 bases that match TRBD2. Per the germline V gene, CDR1 is LGHNA and CDR2 is YSLEER. The CDR3 has 17 amino acids. Trimming cost V 2 bases and J 4 bases; bases outside gene matches: 7. CDR3 sequence reads: CASSQQNLAGGYNEQFF. CDR3 coding DNA: TGCGCCAGCAGCCAACAAAATCTAGCGGGGGGATACAATGAGCAGTTCTTC.

J is TRBJ1-1 and V is TRBV6-2 or TRBV6-3, with D uncertain. The CDR3 spans 18 residues. Per the germline V gene, CDR1 is MNHEY and CDR2 is SVGEGT. V was trimmed by 2 bases and J by 0 bases, leaving 19 bases between them. CDR3 sequence (DNA): TGTGCCAGCAGTTACAGGGTGGCAGACCCAACTCTGAACACTGAAGCTTTCTTT. It codes for CASSYRVADPTLNTEAFF.

The V gene is TRBV4-1, the J gene TRBJ1-5; maybe TRBD1 (6 bases). Trimming took 3 bases from V and 2 from J, leaving 17 bases between them. The germline CDR1 and CDR2 sequences are MGHRA and YSYEKL. The CDR3 is made up of 17 amino acids. Written as DNA, the CDR3 is TGCGCCAGCAGCCAGTTTAGACAGGAGGTAGGCAATCAGCCCCAGCATTTT. Translation: CASSQFRQEVGNQPQHF.

This sequence joins TRBV5-4 and TRBJ2-3; 10 nucleotides agree with TRBD2. Germline V gene data show CDR1 as SGHNT and CDR2 as YYREEE (reference sequence). The CDR3 runs to 15 residues. V lost 7 bases and J lost 3; bases outside the gene matches: 8. DNA for the CDR3: TGTGCCAGCTCTGATAAGCGGGGGGGGACAGATACGCAGTATTTT. Its translation: CASSDKRGGTDTQYF. The full variable domain, with the rest looked up from reference TRBV5-4 and TRBJ2-3, is ETGVTQSPTHLIKTRGQQVTLRCSSQSGHNTVSWYQQALGQGPQFIFQYYREEENGRGNFPPRFSGLQFPNYSSELNVNALELDDSALYLCASSDKRGGTDTQYFGPGTRLTVL.

This CDR3 is CASSSGGMGSPLHF. In DNA form, the CDR3 reads TGTGCCAGCAGTTCGGGGGGGATGGGTTCACCCCTCCACTTT. The rearrangement joins TRBV27 to TRBJ1-6; TRBD1 is a possible D gene (5 bases). This CDR3 region has 14 residues. Trimming left V 4 bases short and J 9 bases short, with 13 bases between. Germline V gives CDR1 MNHEY, CDR2 SMNVEV (reference sequence).

The chain couples TRBV28 to TRBJ1-3; the D is unclear. This CDR3 has 12 residues. Germline CDR1 is MDHEN and CDR2 is SYDVKM. Trimming took 2 bases from V and 7 from J, leaving 6 bases between them. The CDR3 DNA reads TGTGCCAGCAGTTTACAAGCGAACACCATATATTTT. Protein product: CASSLQANTIYF.

The CDR3 DNA reads as TGTGCCAGCAGGTCCCCGGGACCGGGGATGAATGAGCAGTTCTTC. Its protein product is CASRSPGPGMNEQFF. V gene TRBV2 combines with J gene TRBJ2-1, with D tentatively TRBD1 or TRBD2 (5 bases each). With 6 bases removed from V and 7 bases from J, the gap between germline ends came to 19 bases. The V gene's germline CDR1 is SNHLY and CDR2 FYNNEI. This CDR3 is built from 15 residues.

The chain joins TRBV7-8 to TRBJ2-7; D not certain. V was pared by 3 bases and J by 0 bases, with 12 bases between. CDR1 is SGHVS and CDR2 is FQNEAQ in the germline V gene. The CDR3 runs to 15 residues. This CDR3 reads CASSFDTGSSYEQYF. The CDR3 nucleotides read TGTGCCAGCAGCTTCGACACGGGCTCCTCCTACGAGCAGTACTTC.

The chain uses TRBV5-4 and TRBJ2-7, with 7 bases matching TRBD1. V lost 3 bases to trimming and J lost 4 bases; unmatched junction nucleotides: 10. Germline CDR1 and CDR2: SGHNT and YYREEE (reference sequence). The CDR3 sequence is 15 residues long. The CDR3 sequence is CASSSNRQGGYEQYF. CDR3 sequence (DNA): TGTGCCAGCAGCTCGAACAGACAGGGCGGGTACGAGCAGTACTTC.

This clone has only one observation. V usage is TRBV13 and J usage is TRBJ1-6; D unclear. In germline, CDR1 is PRHDT, CDR2 FYEKMQ (reference sequence). This CDR3 region has 16 residues. Trimming cost V 2 bases and J 6 bases, with 14 bases left between them. The CDR3 coding sequence is TGTGCCAGCAGCTTAAAAGGGTTTGGGTTTAATTCACCCCTCCACTTT. Protein product: CASSLKGFGFNSPLHF.

Points on this clone: The junction shows a germline mismatch at one end, possibly a read error. The chain combines TRBV6-4 with TRBJ2-3; 10 nucleotides match TRBD2. The length of the CDR3 is 15 residues. CDR1 and CDR2 from the germline V gene are MRHNA and SNTAGT. The CDR3 bases are TGTGCCAGCAGTGAAGGACTAGCGGACACAGATACGCAGTGTTTT. Its protein product is CASSEGLADTDTQCF.

The chain links TRBV5-1 to TRBJ1-4; 9 nucleotides line up with TRBD1. CDR1 SGHRS and CDR2 YFSETQ come from the germline V gene. The CDR3 loop spans 14 amino acids. The ends lost 4 bases at V and 5 bases at J; junction bases unmatched: 3. The CDR3 protein is CASSMGQGNEKLFF. The CDR3 DNA follows: TGCGCCAGCAGCATGGGACAGGGAAATGAAAAACTGTTTTTT.

This clone has just one count. The chain employs TRBV29-1 and TRBJ2-7, with 8 bases lining up with TRBD2. The CDR3 runs 13 residues. J gave up 6 bases and V 3 bases, and 7 bases lay outside the gene matches. Germline lookup yields CDR1 SQVTM and CDR2 ANQGSEA. CDR3 sequence: CSVDSSGGGEQYF. In DNA form, the CDR3 reads TGCAGCGTTGATTCCAGCGGGGGAGGCGAGCAGTACTTC.

This clone occurred once. The gene calls are TRBV7-9 and TRBJ1-4; 7 nucleotides agree with TRBD1. Germline trimming cut 6 bases from V and 6 bases from J; bases unmatched to any gene: 4. This CDR3 region has 13 residues. Looked up from germline, CDR1 is SEHNR and CDR2 is FQNEAQ (reference sequence). CDR3 bases: TGTGCCAGCAGACAGGGGTCTTATGAAAAACTGTTTTTT. This sequence encodes CASRQGSYEKLFF.

The chain couples TRBV29-1 to TRBJ2-7; possible D gene TRBD1, 6 bases. From germline, CDR1 is SQVTM and CDR2 ANQGSEA. Trimming took 4 bases from V and 1 from J, leaving 20 bases between them. CDR3 length: 16 amino acids. Here the CDR3 DNA reads TGCAGCGTTGTCGCGACAGGACTCACGAAATCCTACGAGCAGTACTTC. Translating gives CSVVATGLTKSYEQYF.

CDR3: CASSQDRVQVGKLFF. As DNA, the CDR3 is TGCGCCAGCAGCCAAGATCGTGTACAGGTTGGAAAACTGTTTTTT. The gene calls are TRBV4-1 and TRBJ1-4; the D gene is possibly TRBD1 (5 bases). This CDR3 comprises 15 residues. CDR1 MGHRA and CDR2 YSYEKL come from the germline V gene. The V end was cut by 0 bases, the J end by 10 bases, with 15 bases between.

J is TRBJ2-1 and V is TRBV4-2, with TRBD2 identical over 9 bases. V dropped 0 bases and J dropped 0; count of bases not matched to a gene: 6. Germline values: CDR1 LGHNA, CDR2 YNFKEQ. The CDR3 contains 18 residues. The CDR3 DNA is TGTGCCAGCAGCCAAGATCTTGCGGGGGGGAGCTCCTACAATGAGCAGTTCTTC. It translates to CASSQDLAGGSSYNEQFF.

The V call is TRBV18, the J call TRBJ2-5; TRBD2 matches 9 bases. The V gene's germline CDR1 is KGHSH and CDR2 LQKENI. The junction had 2 bases not matched to a gene; V was cut back by 1 base and J by 2 bases. The CDR3 runs to 15 residues. The CDR3 region is CASSPLAGEQETQYF. The CDR3 region has the DNA TGTGCCAGCTCACCACTAGCGGGGGAGCAAGAGACCCAGTACTTC.

This clone showed up just once. V usage is TRBV7-8 and J usage is TRBJ2-7; D remains ambiguous. The CDR3 is made up of 14 amino acids. V shed 1 base and J shed 3 bases, with 10 bases lying between them. Germline lookup yields CDR1 SGHVS and CDR2 FQNEAQ. The CDR3 DNA follows: TGTGCCAGCAGCTTAGGAACCAGAAGCTACGAGCAGTACTTC. This gives the protein CASSLGTRSYEQYF.

This clone was counted between two and nine times. The rearrangement uses TRBV3-1 (or the pseudogene TRBV3-2) and TRBJ1-4; 8 bases are a match to TRBD1. V dropped 4 bases and J dropped 8; count of bases not matched to a gene: 6. CDR1 LGHDT and CDR2 YNNKEL come from the germline V gene (reference sequence). This CDR3 contains 14 residues. The chain's CDR3 is CASSPGQEPEKLFF. The CDR3 DNA sequence: TGTGCCAGCAGCCCGGGACAGGAGCCAGAAAAACTGTTTTTT.

The chain recombines TRBV11-2 with TRBJ2-1; the match to TRBD2 covers 9 bases. The junction had 3 bases not matched to a gene; V was cut back by 3 bases and J by 0 bases. Germline V gene data show CDR1 as SGHAT and CDR2 as FQNNGV. This CDR3 region has 16 residues. CDR3 amino acids: CASSLTSGGSYNEQFF. The DNA of the CDR3 is TGTGCCAGCAGCTTGACTAGCGGAGGCTCCTACAATGAGCAGTTCTTC.

The chain employs TRBV7-2 and TRBJ1-1; D possibly corresponds to TRBD1 (6 bases). Germline-derived CDR1 and CDR2 are SGHTA and FQGNSA. The CDR3 has 15 residues. The V and J ends lost 4 bases and 6 bases respectively, with 18 bases between them. The CDR3 nucleotides read TGTGCCAGCAGCTCCCGGGGGCTAGGGAGGCCTGAAGCTTTCTTT. Its protein product is CASSSRGLGRPEAFF.

Points on this clone: With a much larger clone just one base away, this may be a read error. Other DNA sequences of this sample code for an identical CDR3. The chain couples TRBV7-2 to TRBJ1-5, with D maybe TRBD1 (5 bases). Trimming removed 6 bases from V and 7 bases from J, with 13 bases in between. The CDR3 has 13 residues. Looked up from germline, CDR1 is SGHTA and CDR2 is FQGNSA. CDR3 sequence reads: CASSLLGGQPQHF. The CDR3 DNA reads TGTGCCAGCAGTTTACTGGGGGGGCAGCCCCAGCATTTT.

V and J are TRBV21-1 and TRBJ2-2; the table's D gene call, TRBD1, was not cross checked with the DNA. TRBV21-1 is assigned pseudogene status. The CDR3 runs 19 residues. The CDR3, as DNA: TGTGCCAGCAGCAAAGCGGGACAGGGGGCCCATTCGAACACCGGGGAGCTGTTTTTT. Translation gives CASSKAGQGAHSNTGELFF.

The chain joins TRBV7-9 to TRBJ2-1; D remains ambiguous. V gave up 1 base and J gave up 9 bases, with 13 bases separating them. The CDR3 extends over 14 amino acids. Germline V lookup: CDR1 SEHNR, CDR2 FQNEAQ (reference sequence). CDR3: CASSLGVTRAEQFF. For the CDR3, the DNA is TGTGCCAGCAGCTTAGGGGTCACAAGGGCTGAGCAGTTCTTC.

The chain combines TRBV4-3 with TRBJ2-1; 8 nucleotides match TRBD2. Germline V lookup: CDR1 LGHNA, CDR2 YSLEER. This CDR3 is 16 amino acids long. V lost 1 base to trimming and J lost 0 bases; unmatched junction nucleotides: 2. The CDR3 sequence: CASSQGGLGSYNEQFF. In DNA form, the CDR3 reads TGCGCCAGCAGCCAAGGGGGACTAGGCTCCTACAATGAGCAGTTCTTC.